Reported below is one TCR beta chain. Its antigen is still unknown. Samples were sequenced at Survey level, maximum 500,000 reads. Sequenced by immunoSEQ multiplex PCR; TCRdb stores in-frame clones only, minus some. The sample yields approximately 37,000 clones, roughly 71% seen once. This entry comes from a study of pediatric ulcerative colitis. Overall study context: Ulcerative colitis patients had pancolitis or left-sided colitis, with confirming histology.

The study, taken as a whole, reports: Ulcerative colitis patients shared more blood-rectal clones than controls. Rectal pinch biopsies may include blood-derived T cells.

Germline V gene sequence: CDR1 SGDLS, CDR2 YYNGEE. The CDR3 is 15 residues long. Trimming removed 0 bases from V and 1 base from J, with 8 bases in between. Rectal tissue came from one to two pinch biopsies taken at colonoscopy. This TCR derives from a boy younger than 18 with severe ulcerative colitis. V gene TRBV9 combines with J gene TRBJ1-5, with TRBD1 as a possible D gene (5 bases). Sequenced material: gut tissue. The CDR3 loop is CASSVAGGSNQPQHF. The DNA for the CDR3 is TGTGCCAGCAGCGTAGCTGGGGGAAGCAATCAGCCCCAGCATTTT.